The clone carrying this T cell receptor beta chain was observed at least ten times. Its antigen is undetermined. Unique molecular identifier tags were affixed to discrete cDNA molecules. TCRdb recomputed calls from the 5' RACE reads with MiXCR, one row per CDR3 protein. The table has fewer than 65,000 distinct CDR3 sequences, 10% seen once; the top ten hold roughly 4.5%. The CDR3 runs to 13 residues. Germline CDR1 is PRHDT and CDR2 is FYEKMQ (reference sequence). Trimming took 5 bases from V and 7 from J, leaving 15 bases between them. The sample comes from a study of early T cells in non-severe SARS-CoV-2 infection. Study-level background: With bulk RNA from unsorted whole blood as input, sequencing yielded unpaired chains. Overall study results and limits: The study's VDJdb matching favored anti-spike CD8 responses and missed private and CD4 specificities.

The TCR was taken from an adult who was a healthcare worker with PCR-confirmed SARS-CoV-2 infection or an uninfected control (not recorded which). The chain joins TRBV13 to TRBJ2-7; a weak D match, TRBD2 (6 bases). The sequencing sample was made of whole blood. The CDR3 is CASSPGTPIEQYF. The CDR3, as DNA: TGTGCCAGCAGCCCCGGGACTCCTATAGAGCAGTACTTC.